The 2 T cell receptor beta chains below were found in one sample sequenced in a study of blood T cell repertoires in COVID-19. Clones were read by immunoSEQ multiplex PCR, and TCRdb kept only the in-frame ones, dropping some. The repertoire holds roughly 150,000 clones, approximately 86% seen once, with just over 2.5% in the top ten. Sequenced input: peripheral blood. These receptors were obtained from an elderly woman with COVID-19, enrolled during active disease.

As DNA, the CDR3 is TGCGCCAGCAGCTTGGGAGGAGTGAATGAAAAACTGTTTTTT. It is translated as CASSLGGVNEKLFF. V is TRBV5-1 and J is TRBJ1-4; D is uncertain. Germline V gene data show CDR1 as SGHRS and CDR2 as YFSETQ. Trimming took off 0 bases at V and 5 bases at J, with 8 bases between the two ends. This CDR3 is 14 amino acids long.

The chain recombines TRBV27 with TRBJ2-2; tentatively, D is TRBD2 (6 bases). Germline-derived CDR1 and CDR2 are MNHEY and SMNVEV (reference sequence). Trimming took off 5 bases at V and 7 bases at J, with 11 bases between the two ends. The CDR3 contains 13 residues. Here the CDR3 DNA reads TGTGCCAGCAGTATGGAGGGTTTCGGGGAGCTGTTTTTT. Its translation is CASSMEGFGELFF.